This TCR beta chain was profiled in a study of T cells after yellow fever vaccination. The table lists this clonotype with a few counts. Its antigen is unidentified. TCRdb re-derived calls from the 5' RACE reads in MiXCR, one entry per CDR3 protein. Of under 80,000 distinct CDR3 sequences detected, 7.4% appear once; the ten largest clones hold 35% to 45%. Germline values: CDR1 SEHNR, CDR2 FQNEAQ (reference sequence). V dropped 3 bases and J dropped 2; count of bases not matched to a gene: 4. This CDR3 has 15 amino acids. Overall study findings and caveats: Contaminants from the bulk population, in the form of abundant clonotypes, could be found in FACS-sorted repertoires.

This sequence joins TRBV7-9 and TRBJ2-5; 9 nucleotides line up with TRBD2. Material: CD8+ T cells sorted from PBMCs, obtained 15 days after the yellow fever booster vaccination. The clonotype comes from a man younger than 45 who received the YFV17D yellow fever vaccine. In DNA form, the CDR3 reads TGTGCCAGCAGCTTCGGACTAGCGATACAAGAGACCCAGTACTTC. Protein: CASSFGLAIQETQYF.